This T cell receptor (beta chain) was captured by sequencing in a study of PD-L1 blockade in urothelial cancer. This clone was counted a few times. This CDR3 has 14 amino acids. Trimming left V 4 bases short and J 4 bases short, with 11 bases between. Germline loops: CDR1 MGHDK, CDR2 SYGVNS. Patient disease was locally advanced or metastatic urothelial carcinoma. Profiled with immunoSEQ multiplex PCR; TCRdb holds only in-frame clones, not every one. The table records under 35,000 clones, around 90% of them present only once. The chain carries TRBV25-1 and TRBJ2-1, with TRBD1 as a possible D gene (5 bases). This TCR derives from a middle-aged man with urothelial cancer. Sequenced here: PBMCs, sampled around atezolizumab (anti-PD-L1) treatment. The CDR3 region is CASSGRTKYNEQFF. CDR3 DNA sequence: TGTGCCAGCAGTGGGCGGACAAAATACAATGAGCAGTTCTTC.